This TCR beta chain originates from a study of T cells in Graves' hyperthyroidism and ophthalmopathy. The CDR3 regions of TCR beta were amplified from RNA transcripts. The HTBI primer set was used in a first-round RT-PCR of the TCR CDR3. A single record per CDR3 protein comes from TCRdb applying MiXCR to the multiplex PCR reads. The data contain roughly 380,000 distinct CDR3 sequences, around 13% of them seen just once; the ten biggest clones take up roughly 9.6%. Based on clinical symptoms, serum thyroxine and TRAb, thyroid ultrasound and orbital computed tomography, diagnoses were reached. In its sample, this clonotype was seen many times. Its cognate antigen is unknown. Whole-study results and caveats: Ophthalmopathy was model-predicted a median about 7.1 months pre-onset. Most expanded thyroid clonotypes above 0.001 also appeared in blood.

The specimen was blood. The receptor's source is a woman in her sixties or seventies with Graves' hyperthyroidism.

The CDR3 spells CASSPPGRDEQYF. As DNA, the CDR3 is TGTGCCAGCTCACCCCCCGGGAGGGACGAGCAGTACTTC. This chain uses TRBV18 with TRBJ2-7; 8 bases are shared with TRBD2. The CDR3 is 13 residues long. Germline assignment: CDR1 KGHSH and CDR2 LQKENI. V lost 3 bases to trimming and J lost 5 bases; unmatched junction nucleotides: 3. The variable domain in full, with the rest retrieved from reference TRBV18 and TRBJ2-7, is NAGVMQNPRHLVRRRGQEARLRCSPMKGHSHVYWYRQLPEEGLKFMVYLQKENIIDESGMPKERFSAEFPKEGPSILRIQQVVRGDSAAYFCASSPPGRDEQYFGPGTRLTVT.